Each of the 9 T cell receptor beta chains below was sequenced from the same sample in a study of vaccination and CD4 T cells after COVID-19. Treatment here: roughly ten-day PBMC culture with coronavirus spike peptide pools or control peptides (ViraFEST assay). The antigens for these receptors are not known. Sequencing of cultured CD4+ T cell DNA used the Oncomine TCR Beta short-read assay. MiXCR, applied by TCRdb to the PCR reads, yields one record per CDR3 protein. The sample has over 13,000 distinct CDR3 sequences, around 53% seen once. The sequencing input was CD4+ T cells from blood, cultured in vitro. These receptor sequences come from a human donor who had recovered from COVID-19.

V usage is TRBV5-1 and J usage is TRBJ2-3, with D possibly being TRBD1 or TRBD2 (5 bases each). Trimming removed 4 bases from V and 0 bases from J, with 12 bases in between. The CDR3 runs 15 residues. CDR1 is SGHRS, CDR2 YFSETQ, per germline. This CDR3 is CASSRDPTSTDTQYF. CDR3 coding DNA: TGCGCCAGCAGCCGGGACCCGACTAGCACAGATACGCAGTATTTT.

This clonotype is classed as medium-sized. The V call is TRBV12-3 or TRBV12-4, the J call TRBJ2-1; TRBD2 aligns across 8 bases. With V trimmed by 3 bases and J by 4 bases, 5 bases remained unmatched. This CDR3 region has 15 residues. In nucleotides, the CDR3 is TGTGCCAGCAGTTTGAGCGGGAGTGTTTACAATGAGCAGTTCTTC. It encodes CASSLSGSVYNEQFF.

In this sample, this clonotype turned up a few times. The chain joins TRBV25-1 to TRBJ1-3; no firm D call. This CDR3 region has 14 residues. V was trimmed by 3 bases and J by 8 bases, leaving 14 bases between them. Germline loops: CDR1 MGHDK, CDR2 SYGVNS. The CDR3: CASSDQDRRDTIYF. In DNA, the CDR3 is TGTGCCAGCAGTGATCAGGACCGGAGGGACACCATATATTTT.

This chain joins TRBV29-1 and TRBJ2-3, with D maybe TRBD2 (6 bases). Looked up from germline, CDR1 is SQVTM and CDR2 is ANQGSEA. This CDR3 is 13 amino acids long. V was clipped by 6 bases and J by 5 bases, with 15 bases between them. In nucleotides, the CDR3 is TGCAGCGTCCGTCGGGGGATGGTAGATACGCAGTATTTT. Encoded protein: CSVRRGMVDTQYF.

There are a few counts of this clonotype. The CDR3 reads CASSHTTGVGEGYTF. CDR3 DNA sequence: TGTGCCAGCAGCCACACGACAGGGGTAGGGGAAGGCTACACCTTC. The chain combines TRBV9 with TRBJ1-2, with TRBD1 matching 8 bases. CDR1 SGDLS and CDR2 YYNGEE come from the germline V gene. The CDR3 has 15 residues. V lost 4 bases, J lost 8 bases, and 13 bases stayed unmatched. Complete variable domain (other parts from reference TRBV9 and TRBJ1-2): DSGVTQTPKHLITATGQRVTLRCSPRSGDLSVYWYQQSLDQGLQFLIQYYNGEERAKGNILERFSAQQFPDLHSELNLSSLELGDSALYFCASSHTTGVGEGYTFGSGTRLTVV.

In this sample, this clonotype turned up a few times. V and J are TRBV4-1 and TRBJ2-2, with D maybe TRBD1 (6 bases). Trimming pared 6 bases from V and 2 bases from J, leaving 16 bases between. Germline V gene sequence: CDR1 MGHRA, CDR2 YSYEKL. This CDR3 comprises 16 residues. The CDR3 bases are TGCGCCAGCAGGCTCCAGGGGACCCTAAACACCGGGGAGCTGTTTTTT. Translating gives CASRLQGTLNTGELFF.

The rearrangement links TRBV28 to TRBJ2-2; D is unresolved. The CDR3 sequence is 14 residues long. Germline loops: CDR1 MDHEN, CDR2 SYDVKM. Trimming took off 7 bases at V and 3 bases at J, with 12 bases between the two ends. CDR3 nucleotides: TGTGCCAGCAATTTGATTAGCCACACCGGGGAGCTGTTTTTT. It yields the protein CASNLISHTGELFF.

The chain recombines TRBV19 with TRBJ2-2; 10 nucleotides line up with TRBD2. Per the germline V gene, CDR1 is LNHDA and CDR2 is SQIVND (reference sequence). The length of the CDR3 is 17 residues. V was clipped by 8 bases and J by 0 bases; unmatched bases: 9. The CDR3 sequence is CASRTSGIPSNTGELFF. The CDR3 nucleotides read TGTGCCAGTCGGACTAGCGGAATCCCTTCGAACACCGGGGAGCTGTTTTTT.

The rearrangement uses TRBV6-2 or TRBV6-3 and TRBJ1-6; D may be TRBD1 (5 bases). The CDR3 is 16 residues long. The germline V gene encodes CDR1 MNHEY and CDR2 SVGEGT. With 0 bases removed from V and 10 bases from J, the gap between germline ends came to 16 bases. The CDR3 DNA reads as TGTGCCAGCAGTTACTCGGGGCTCGCCAGGACGTCACCCCTCCACTTT. Translation: CASSYSGLARTSPLHF.